This entry lists 14 T cell receptor beta chains sequenced from one sample in a study of beta chain features in type 1 diabetes. Points from the study as a whole: There was a moderate but significant shortening of TCRB CDR3s in all four CD4+ subsets of Type 1 diabetes patients.

Expressed TCRB transcripts were sequenced after all isolated RNA was converted to cDNA. Here immunoSEQ multiplex PCR was the method, and the copy in TCRdb shows in-frame clones only, minus some. Of around 160,000 clones in the sample, roughly 9% were seen once. Their target antigens are unknown. What was sequenced was central memory CD4+ T cells from blood. The receptors stem from a woman aged 25 to 39 with type 1 diabetes.

This clone was counted a few times. For the CDR3, the DNA is TGCGCCAGCAGCTTGGAGGTAGCGGGGAACACCGGGGAGCTGTTTTTT. Its translation: CASSLEVAGNTGELFF. The chain has TRBV5-1 and TRBJ2-2, with 7 bases lining up with TRBD2. This CDR3 is built from 16 residues. Germline lookup yields CDR1 SGHRS and CDR2 YFSETQ. Losses at the gene ends were 0 bases for V and 1 base for J; bases not matched to a gene: 3.

The chain is built from TRBV5-1 and TRBJ2-3; a weak D match, TRBD2 (6 bases). This CDR3 is 14 amino acids long. Germline V gene sequence: CDR1 SGHRS, CDR2 YFSETQ. The V end lost 7 bases, the J end lost 1 base, and 13 bases lay between the germline ends. The chain's CDR3 is CASVAASRTDTQYF. CDR3 sequence (DNA): TGCGCCAGCGTAGCGGCTTCCCGCACAGATACGCAGTATTTT.

This clone was found a few times. The chain employs TRBV30 and TRBJ1-1; TRBD1 matches 10 bases. Germline loops: CDR1 GTSNPN, CDR2 SVGIG (reference sequence). The V gene end was trimmed by 3 bases and the J gene end by 5 bases; junction bases not matched to a gene: 18. This CDR3 comprises 18 residues. Written as DNA, the CDR3 is TGTGCCTGGAGCGATTCCTATTCAGAAGGGACAGGGGATACTGAAGCTTTCTTT. It encodes CAWSDSYSEGTGDTEAFF.

This clone was seen a handful of times. The chain links TRBV5-4 to TRBJ2-6; possibly TRBD2 for D (7 bases). CDR3 length: 18 residues. The germline V gene has CDR1 SGHNT and CDR2 YYREEE (reference sequence). Trimming pared 4 bases from V and 2 bases from J, leaving 19 bases between. CDR3 DNA: TGTGCCAGCAGCCCGGGGGGACATCGTCTCGCTGGGGCCAACGTCCTGACTTTC. Its translation is CASSPGGHRLAGANVLTF.

This clone was picked up a small number of times. The chain combines TRBV2 with TRBJ2-3; TRBD1 might be the D (5 bases). V lost 8 bases to trimming and J lost 6 bases, with 18 bases between them. Germline V CDR1 and CDR2: SNHLY, FYNNEI. The CDR3 totals 14 residues. CDR3 loop: CASGASVARDTQYF. CDR3 DNA: TGTGCCAGCGGGGCCAGCGTCGCTAGGGATACGCAGTATTTT.

This clone appeared a few times. The chain is built from TRBV5-1 and TRBJ2-7, with 9 bases lining up with TRBD1. This CDR3 has 16 residues. Germline assignment: CDR1 SGHRS and CDR2 YFSETQ. V gave up 5 bases and J gave up 6 bases; unmatched junction bases: 15. CDR3 region: CASSLITGQGTSEQYF. CDR3 sequence (DNA): TGCGCCAGCAGTCTTATCACCGGACAGGGGACCAGCGAGCAGTACTTC. The entire variable domain, with the rest obtained from reference TRBV5-1 and TRBJ2-7, is as follows: KAGVTQTPRYLIKTRGQQVTLSCSPISGHRSVSWYQQTPGQGLQFLFEYFSETQRNKGNFPGRFSGRQFSNSRSEMNVSTLELGDSALYLCASSLITGQGTSEQYFGPGTRLTVT.

This clone was seen more than once but under ten times. The CDR3 is CASSLAGDRNTQYF. CDR3 sequence (DNA): TGCGCCAGCAGCTTGGCCGGTGACAGGAATACGCAGTATTTT. This rearrangement joins TRBV5-1 to TRBJ2-3; tentative D call: TRBD1 (6 bases). The CDR3 has 14 residues. V was shortened by 0 bases and J by 7 bases, with 12 bases between the two germline ends. Germline CDR1 reads SGHRS; CDR2 reads YFSETQ.

In its sample, this clone was seen a few times. This chain uses TRBV9 with TRBJ2-5, with 10 nucleotides matching TRBD2. Germline V gives CDR1 SGDLS, CDR2 YYNGEE. V was clipped by 3 bases and J by 2 bases; unmatched bases: 10. The CDR3 has 17 residues. CDR3: CASSGPSGRLGQETQYF. The CDR3 DNA reads as TGTGCCAGCAGCGGTCCTAGCGGGAGATTGGGTCAAGAGACCCAGTACTTC.

The chain has TRBV13 and TRBJ1-2; the match to TRBD1 covers 9 bases. This CDR3 contains 15 residues. Germline V gene data show CDR1 as PRHDT and CDR2 as FYEKMQ (reference sequence). The V segment lost 5 bases and the J segment 4 bases; nucleotides outside the gene matches: 8. The CDR3 spells CASSLGQGRLYGYTF. The DNA of the CDR3 is TGTGCCAGCAGCCTTGGACAGGGGAGGCTCTATGGCTACACCTTC.

The V call is TRBV7-9, the J call TRBJ2-2; D gene ambiguous. The V gene's germline CDR1 is SEHNR and CDR2 FQNEAQ (reference sequence). The CDR3 is made up of 15 amino acids. Trimming pared 1 base from V and 6 bases from J, leaving 12 bases between. The CDR3 coding sequence is TGTGCCAGCAGCTTAGGTTTGGAGTACGCCGGGGAGCTGTTTTTT. This sequence encodes CASSLGLEYAGELFF.

The table lists this clone with a few counts. The gene calls are TRBV5-5 and TRBJ2-7; 9 nucleotides match TRBD1. Per germline, CDR1 SGHKS and CDR2 YYEKEE (reference sequence). J was trimmed by 3 bases and V by 1 base; bases with no gene match: 5. The CDR3 runs to 15 residues. This CDR3 reads CASSLYRGLGYEQYF. The CDR3 DNA follows: TGTGCCAGCAGCTTGTACAGGGGGCTCGGCTACGAGCAGTACTTC.

V is TRBV9 and J is TRBJ2-5; 7 nucleotides line up with TRBD2. The J call is in doubt because the DNA end fits TRBJ2-7 better. The CDR3 consists of 14 residues. Germline V gene data show CDR1 as SGDLS and CDR2 as YYNGEE. CDR3: CASSVRDYSYEQYF. The CDR3 coding sequence is TGTGCCAGCAGCGTACGGGACTACTCCTACGAGCAGTACTTC.

This clone was observed many times. The V and J genes are TRBV29-1 and TRBJ2-3, with 12 bases matching TRBD2. With 1 base clipped from V and 1 base from J, the junction kept 3 bases outside the gene matches. Germline CDR1 SQVTM, CDR2 ANQGSEA. The CDR3 runs 16 residues. DNA of the CDR3: TGCAGCGTTGAAGGGACTAGCGGGATCGGCACAGATACGCAGTATTTT. Its protein product is CSVEGTSGIGTDTQYF.

The chain recombines TRBV25-1 with TRBJ1-4, with D hard to call. Trimming pared 5 bases from V and 10 bases from J, leaving 20 bases between. The V gene's germline CDR1 is MGHDK and CDR2 SYGVNS. The CDR3 loop spans 15 amino acids. The CDR3 sequence: CASSPFQSGYGKLFF. DNA of the CDR3: TGTGCCAGCAGTCCCTTTCAGTCCGGGTACGGAAAACTGTTTTTT.